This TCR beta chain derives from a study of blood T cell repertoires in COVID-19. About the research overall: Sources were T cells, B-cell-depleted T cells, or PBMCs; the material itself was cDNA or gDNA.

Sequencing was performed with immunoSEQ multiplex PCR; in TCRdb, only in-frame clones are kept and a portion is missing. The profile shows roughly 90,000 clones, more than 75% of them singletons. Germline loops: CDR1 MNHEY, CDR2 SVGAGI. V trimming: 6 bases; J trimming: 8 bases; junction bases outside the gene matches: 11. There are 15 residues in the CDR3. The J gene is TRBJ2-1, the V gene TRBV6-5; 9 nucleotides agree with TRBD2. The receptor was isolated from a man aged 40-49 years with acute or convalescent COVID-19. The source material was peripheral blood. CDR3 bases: TGTGCCAGCAGCGCTGGGGCGGGGGGGCACTATGAGCAGTTCTTC. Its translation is CASSAGAGGHYEQFF.